The next 6 T cell receptor beta chains were all read from a single sample in a study of neurological immune-mediated disorders. MiXCR was run by TCRdb on the 5' RACE reads, yielding one entry per CDR3 protein. The sample includes about 66,000 distinct CDR3 sequences, around 3.1% seen only once; the top ten take around 3.6%. Sequenced: PBMCs. All receptors derive from a man aged 40-50 years with multiple sclerosis.

This clonotype was counted only a few times. The chain is built from TRBV12-3 or TRBV12-4 and TRBJ1-5; D not certain. This CDR3 is 16 amino acids long. Trimming took 4 bases from V and 0 from J, leaving 13 bases between them. DNA for the CDR3: TGTGCCAGCAGTTCCTCCGGCGCTAATAGCAATCAGCCCCAGCATTTT. This encodes CASSSSGANSNQPQHF.

This clonotype was detected many times. The J gene is TRBJ2-1, the V gene TRBV20-1; 14 nucleotides agree with TRBD2. V lost 5 bases, J lost 10 bases, and 4 bases stayed unmatched. CDR3 length equals 13 residues. CDR1 and CDR2 from the germline V gene are DFQATT and SNEGSKA (reference sequence). CDR3 DNA sequence: TGCAGTGCTCCGGGACTAGCGGGAGTCGAGCAGTTCTTC. Its translation: CSAPGLAGVEQFF.

This clonotype was seen ten or more times. The rearrangement joins TRBV11-2 to TRBJ2-3; D ambiguous. V gave up 0 bases and J gave up 4 bases, with 8 bases separating them. CDR1 and CDR2 from the germline V gene are SGHAT and FQNNGV. The CDR3 length is 14 residues. The CDR3 sequence: CASSLEAAADTQYF. The DNA for the CDR3 is TGTGCCAGCAGCTTAGAAGCTGCGGCAGATACGCAGTATTTT.

This clonotype showed up just a few times. The chain joins TRBV5-1 to TRBJ2-3; TRBD2 agrees at 9 bases. Trimming removed 3 bases from V and 1 base from J; junction bases left unmatched: 15. CDR1 and CDR2 (germline): SGHRS, YFSETQ. The CDR3 is made up of 19 amino acids. CDR3 loop: CASSSSKTAGGRGTDTQYF. The CDR3 DNA reads as TGCGCCAGCAGCTCTTCCAAGACCGCGGGGGGGCGGGGCACAGATACGCAGTATTTT.

This clonotype was seen more than once but under ten times. A junction boundary mismatches the germline segment, possibly from a read error. The V and J genes are TRBV7-9 and TRBJ2-1, with a possible D match to TRBD1 (5 bases). The CDR3 has 12 amino acids. Germline CDR1 is SEHNR and CDR2 is FQNEAQ (reference sequence). CDR3 nucleotides: TGTGACAGCACCACCGACAGCAATGAGCAGTTCTTC. This translates into CDSTTDSNEQFF.

This clonotype was seen at least ten times. The chain combines TRBV5-6 with TRBJ2-7, with TRBD2 matching 7 bases. This CDR3 comprises 16 residues. V shed 0 bases and J 2 bases; nucleotides not matched to a gene: 8. CDR1 is SGHDT and CDR2 is YYEEEE in the germline V gene. The CDR3 protein is CASSLGAGGGTYEQYF. The CDR3 coding sequence is TGTGCCAGCAGCTTGGGGGCTGGCGGGGGAACCTACGAGCAGTACTTC.